The clone carrying this T cell receptor (beta chain) was counted between two and nine times. Antigen unknown. This sample was taken from a study of T-cell reconstitution after alpha-beta-depleted transplantation in children. Study-level points and caveats: At one year after transplant, newly produced T cells mostly accounted for T-cell counts and diversity.

The V end lost 3 bases, the J end lost 2 bases, and 10 bases lay between the germline ends. The CDR3 spans 14 residues. Construction of the TCRbeta library involved unique molecular identifiers. From the PCR reads, TCRdb called clonotypes with MiXCR, one entry per CDR3 protein. The sample shows 450,000 to 600,000 distinct CDR3 sequences, under 12% of them seen only once. This chain joins TRBV12-3 or TRBV12-4 and TRBJ2-5; D call uncertain. The source was PBMCs, collected before TCRalphabeta/CD19-depleted stem cell transplant. The receptor was derived from a child aged 2-15 years with inherited bone marrow failure, due to receive a stem cell transplant. This chain's CDR3 is CASSFVPLQETQYF. CDR3 DNA: TGTGCCAGCAGTTTCGTCCCACTACAAGAGACCCAGTACTTC.